A selection of T cell receptor beta chains follows, all from one sample in a study of blood T cells in healthy people across ages. TCRdb passed the 5' RACE reads through MiXCR, listing each CDR3 protein once. Among around 1,100,000 distinct CDR3 sequences listed, roughly two fifths were seen once. Material: blood. The receptors come from a man younger than 35 in good health. Each CDR3 is given without its conserved first and last residue.

ASSFSPGTNYGYT	TRBV7-2	TRBJ1-2	13
SAREAGTGHPYEQY	TRBV20-1	TRBJ2-7	14
ASSDIPGQGVLSEQY	TRBV2	TRBJ2-7	15
ARGQTSSYEQY	TRBV2	TRBJ2-7	11
ASSLVGKTGHGYT	TRBV7-9	TRBJ1-2	13
ASSSPVLSLNTEAF	TRBV28	TRBJ1-1	14
ASSLEGQGAVTEAF	TRBV5-1	TRBJ1-1	14
ASKTRQGTYGYT	TRBV28	TRBJ1-2	12
AISEIAGGETQY	TRBV10-3	TRBJ2-5	12
ASSASPGLGDEQF	TRBV5-1	TRBJ2-1	13
AISESNRLREQY	TRBV10-3	TRBJ2-7	12
ASSDNMGKYEQY	TRBV27	TRBJ2-7	12
SAGSLAGDFDFRDTQY	TRBV20-1	TRBJ2-3	16
ASSPGFWANVLT	TRBV12-3/TRBV12-4	TRBJ2-6	12
AGRGDAYNEQF	TRBV2	TRBJ2-1	11
ASSQVGPGNTEAF	TRBV4-2	TRBJ1-1	13
ASSYRTGINQPQH	TRBV6-6	TRBJ1-5	13
ASSGGGSTNEKLF	TRBV9	TRBJ1-4	13
SATFREGNQPQH	TRBV20-1	TRBJ1-5	12
ASSPGQLENEKLF	TRBV5-1	TRBJ1-4	13
ASSPRLAGHADTQY	TRBV6-2/TRBV6-3	TRBJ2-3	14
ASSLFLAIGELF	TRBV4-1	TRBJ2-2	12
ASSLASGGTYYEQF	TRBV7-9	TRBJ2-1	14
ASRLGQGTGELF	TRBV12-3/TRBV12-4	TRBJ2-2	12
ATSDFEQSSYNEQF	TRBV24-1	TRBJ2-1	14
ASSLGYAGLTDTQY	TRBV5-6	TRBJ2-3	14
SARVGGTGHPF	TRBV20-1	TRBJ2-1	11
ASSLGTPKNNEQF	TRBV7-7	TRBJ2-1	13
SARPRTGNSPLH	TRBV20-1	TRBJ1-6	12
ASSLVGQASGGYT	TRBV12-3/TRBV12-4	TRBJ1-2	13
ASSLAGVVSDSNYGYT	TRBV5-4	TRBJ1-2	16
ASSHVRVYELYGHT	TRBV7-9	TRBJ1-2	14
SASWGHEQF	TRBV20-1	TRBJ2-1	9
ASSYRGQDYGYT	TRBV6-2/TRBV6-3	TRBJ1-2	12
ASSFFYRGTIGIQPQH	TRBV12-3/TRBV12-4	TRBJ1-5	16
ASSRNGWYEQY	TRBV6-5	TRBJ2-7	11
AISEPTGNENIQY	TRBV10-3	TRBJ2-4	13
ASSPFIGGSTDTQY	TRBV27	TRBJ2-3	14
ASSEGTGAYNSPLH	TRBV6-1	TRBJ1-6	14
ASSPYRTAQETQY	TRBV28	TRBJ2-5	13
ASSQDGAGPRNEQF	TRBV3-1	TRBJ2-1	14
ASSQPGQGAFQPQH	TRBV28	TRBJ1-5	14
ASSQDANTGYT	TRBV4-2	TRBJ1-2	11
ASRAPGINQPQH	TRBV6-1	TRBJ1-5	12
ASSFGGGTSYNEQY	TRBV5-1	TRBJ2-7	14
ASSEGVRSYEQY	TRBV2	TRBJ2-7	12
TSSLLAGGSSYNEQF	TRBV9	TRBJ2-1	15
ASSEGGGWYQPQH	TRBV6-1	TRBJ1-5	13
SASDSLVPNYGYT	TRBV20-1	TRBJ1-2	13
ASSMGLGPDTQY	TRBV6-2/TRBV6-3	TRBJ2-3	12
ASSITGNEKLF	TRBV7-9	TRBJ1-4	11
ASSYSWQEIHNEQF	TRBV6-2/TRBV6-3	TRBJ2-1	14
ASSLGVQYNEQF	TRBV11-2	TRBJ2-1	12
SVDRGGGTDTQY	TRBV29-1	TRBJ2-3	12
ASSQTKRAQETQY	TRBV7-2	TRBJ2-5	13
ASSSTGVTKNIQY	TRBV7-2	TRBJ2-4	13
ATAGGTSTDTQY	TRBV24-1	TRBJ2-3	12
ASSHSGAIGAF	TRBV14	TRBJ1-1	11